Below, 22 T cell receptor beta chains from the same sample are listed, as sequenced in a study of cytomegalovirus exposure and HLA in healthy donors. The primer mix had 60 Vbeta and 13 Jbeta primers. Repertoires were generated with immunoSEQ multiplex PCR, while TCRdb's copy carries only in-frame clones and drops some. The sample lists under 150,000 clones; roughly 80% were seen once. The specimen sequenced was PBMCs. These receptors were collected from a male donor in good health and CMV-seronegative.

The chain is built from TRBV5-1 and TRBJ2-1; 8 positions match TRBD1. The V gene's germline CDR1 is SGHRS and CDR2 YFSETQ. V gave up 4 bases and J gave up 8 bases; unmatched junction bases: 11. CDR3 length equals 15 residues. The CDR3 loop is CASSSRTGSGDEQFF. In nucleotides, the CDR3 is TGCGCCAGCAGCAGCCGGACAGGGTCTGGAGATGAGCAGTTCTTC.

This clone was recorded once. The chain employs TRBV2 and TRBJ2-3; 8 nucleotides match TRBD2. With V trimmed by 6 bases and J by 1 base, 9 bases remained unmatched. The CDR3 is made up of 16 amino acids. Germline loops: CDR1 SNHLY, CDR2 FYNNEI. Written as DNA, the CDR3 is TGTGCCAGCAGCCTCCACGGGGGGGTAGGCACAGATACGCAGTATTTT. Its protein is CASSLHGGVGTDTQYF. Supplemented by reference TRBV2 and TRBJ2-3, the full variable domain reads EPEVTQTPSHQVTQMGQEVILRCVPISNHLYFYWYRQILGQKVEFLVSFYNNEISEKSEIFDDQFSVERPDGSNFTLKIRSTKLEDSAMYFCASSLHGGVGTDTQYFGPGTRLTVL.

This sequence joins TRBV5-6 and TRBJ1-1, with TRBD1 matching over 7 bases. Germline V gives CDR1 SGHDT, CDR2 YYEEEE. J gave up 3 bases and V 4 bases, and 3 bases lay outside the gene matches. This CDR3 contains 13 residues. The CDR3: CASSRQGYTEAFF. Here the CDR3 DNA reads TGTGCCAGCAGCCGACAGGGATACACTGAAGCTTTCTTT.

V usage is TRBV18 and J usage is TRBJ2-7; tentative D call: TRBD2 (6 bases). The V gene lost 5 bases and the J gene lost 0 bases, with 14 bases spanning the gap. Germline V gene data show CDR1 as KGHSH and CDR2 as LQKENI. The CDR3 consists of 15 residues. The CDR3 DNA sequence: TGTGCCAGCTCAGCATTAGGAGGGACCTCCTACGAGCAGTACTTC. It translates to CASSALGGTSYEQYF.

This clone was picked up a small number of times. This CDR3 is CASSPPGGNTEAFF. The CDR3 nucleotides are TGCGCCAGCAGCCCACCAGGGGGGAACACTGAAGCTTTCTTT. The V gene is TRBV5-1, the J gene TRBJ1-1; 7 positions agree with TRBD1. J was trimmed by 1 base and V by 4 bases; bases with no gene match: 4. CDR1 is SGHRS and CDR2 is YFSETQ in the germline V gene. The CDR3 is 14 amino acids.

This rearrangement joins TRBV30 to TRBJ1-6; weak D call: TRBD1 (5 bases). The CDR3 totals 15 residues. CDR1 is GTSNPN and CDR2 is SVGIG in the germline V gene (reference sequence). Trimming left V 0 bases short and J 7 bases short, with 13 bases between. DNA of the CDR3: TGTGCCTGGAGTGTACTCAGGGAGGGGAATTCACCCCTCCACTTT. This translates into CAWSVLREGNSPLHF.

The genes are TRBV2 and TRBJ2-5; possibly TRBD1 for D (8 bases). The CDR3 spans 15 residues. Germline V CDR1 and CDR2: SNHLY, FYNNEI. Deletions cut 6 bases from V and 5 bases from J, with 19 bases between. CDR3 residues: CASRERGQAGETQYF. CDR3 nucleotide sequence: TGTGCCAGCAGAGAGCGGGGACAGGCGGGGGAGACCCAGTACTTC.

The chain couples TRBV5-6 to TRBJ2-1, with a weak D call TRBD2 (6 bases). There are 12 residues in the CDR3. The ends were cut back, 2 bases at V and 8 bases at J, with 8 bases in the middle. Germline CDR1 and CDR2: SGHDT and YYEEEE. CDR3 sequence reads: CASSFRGYEQFF. The DNA for the CDR3 is TGTGCCAGCAGCTTTCGGGGGTATGAGCAGTTCTTC.

The chain has TRBV28 and TRBJ2-7; 12 bases line up with TRBD2. Per germline, CDR1 MDHEN and CDR2 SYDVKM. The CDR3 contains 16 residues. V was pared by 2 bases and J by 4 bases, with 6 bases of the junction left unmatched. In DNA form, the CDR3 reads TGTGCCAGCAGTTTACCGACTAGCGGGGGTCGGTACGAGCAGTACTTC. Translated: CASSLPTSGGRYEQYF.

The rearrangement joins TRBV5-8 to TRBJ1-5; a possible D gene is TRBD1 (6 bases). V dropped 4 bases and J dropped 3 bases, with 14 bases sitting between them. The CDR3 has 15 residues. Germline CDR1 SGHTS, CDR2 YDEGEE. The CDR3 DNA follows: TGTGCCAGCAGCCCACAGGGTAGGGCCAATCAGCCCCAGCATTTT. Translation: CASSPQGRANQPQHF.

The V call is TRBV10-3, the J call TRBJ2-7; TRBD1 agrees at 7 bases. V was clipped by 5 bases and J by 0 bases; unmatched bases: 7. The CDR3 is made up of 15 amino acids. Germline values: CDR1 ENHRY, CDR2 SYGVKD. CDR3 DNA sequence: TGTGCCATCAGTAGTTGGACAGGTTCCTCCTACGAGCAGTACTTC. Translation: CAISSWTGSSYEQYF.

This chain joins TRBV11-1 and TRBJ1-1; D ambiguous. Trimming cost V 2 bases and J 1 base, with 5 bases left between them. Germline V gives CDR1 SGHAT, CDR2 FQDESV (reference sequence). The CDR3 consists of 13 residues. CDR3 loop: CASSLRENTEAFF. Here the CDR3 DNA reads TGTGCCAGCAGCTTACGGGAGAACACTGAAGCTTTCTTT. Full variable domain (missing parts from reference TRBV11-1 and TRBJ1-1): EAEVAQSPRYKITEKSQAVAFWCDPISGHATLYWYRQILGQGPELLVQFQDESVVDDSQLPKDRFSAERLKGVDSTLKIQPAELGDSAMYLCASSLRENTEAFFGQGTRLTVV.

This clone showed up just a few times. V and J are TRBV11-2 and TRBJ2-1; 14 positions agree with TRBD2. The CDR3 has 16 residues. The germline gives CDR1 SGHAT, CDR2 FQNNGV. The V segment lost 5 bases and the J segment 3 bases; nucleotides outside the gene matches: 3. The CDR3 nucleotides read TGTGCCAGCAGCCAGGGACTAGCGGGAGACTACAATGAGCAGTTCTTC. This translates into CASSQGLAGDYNEQFF.

The genes are TRBV29-1 and TRBJ1-2; 9 positions match TRBD1. The CDR3 is 14 amino acids. With V trimmed by 1 base and J by 3 bases, 3 bases remained unmatched. The germline CDR1 and CDR2 sequences are SQVTM and ANQGSEA. CDR3 region: CSVEGQGVHYGYTF. CDR3 in DNA: TGCAGCGTTGAAGGACAGGGGGTACACTATGGCTACACCTTC.

CDR3 residues: CASSLRREQETQYF. The CDR3 DNA is TGTGCCAGCAGCTTAAGGCGGGAGCAAGAGACCCAGTACTTC. The rearrangement uses TRBV7-6 and TRBJ2-5; 7 bases agree with TRBD2. Germline-derived CDR1 and CDR2 are SGHVS and FNYEAQ. Trimming at V came to 2 bases and at J to 2 bases, leaving 2 bases not matched to a gene. The CDR3 length is 14 residues.

This clone was recorded a few times. The gene calls are TRBV6-6 and TRBJ1-1; D gene unclear. CDR3 length: 12 amino acids. In germline, CDR1 is MNHNY, CDR2 SVGAGI (reference sequence). The V and J ends lost 11 bases and 0 bases respectively, with 10 bases between them. Here the CDR3 DNA reads TGTGCCGCCCGAGGGCTGAACACTGAAGCTTTCTTT. Its protein product is CAARGLNTEAFF.

The chain employs TRBV4-2 and TRBJ1-4, with TRBD1 matching 11 bases. With 0 bases clipped from V and 7 bases from J, the junction kept 4 bases outside the gene matches. The CDR3 length is 16 residues. CDR1 and CDR2 from the germline V gene are LGHNA and YNFKEQ. CDR3 amino acids: CASSQDGTGGGEKLFF. CDR3 bases: TGTGCCAGCAGCCAAGATGGGACAGGGGGTGGTGAAAAACTGTTTTTT.

The gene calls are TRBV5-1 and TRBJ2-1; 9 bases are shared with TRBD2. V dropped 0 bases and J dropped 0; count of bases not matched to a gene: 4. Germline V gives CDR1 SGHRS, CDR2 YFSETQ. This CDR3 has 17 amino acids. In DNA form, the CDR3 reads TGCGCCAGCAGCTTGGGGGGACTAGCTCCCTCCTACAATGAGCAGTTCTTC. It codes for CASSLGGLAPSYNEQFF. The whole variable domain, remainder taken from reference TRBV5-1 and TRBJ2-1, is KAGVTQTPRYLIKTRGQQVTLSCSPISGHRSVSWYQQTPGQGLQFLFEYFSETQRNKGNFPGRFSGRQFSNSRSEMNVSTLELGDSALYLCASSLGGLAPSYNEQFFGPGTRLTVL.

The J gene is TRBJ2-5, the V gene TRBV7-2; D may be TRBD2 (6 bases). This CDR3 contains 17 residues. With 1 base removed from V and 1 base from J, the gap between germline ends came to 16 bases. Germline lookup yields CDR1 SGHTA and CDR2 FQGNSA. CDR3 bases: TGTGCCAGCAGCTTAGGGGTCCGAGGGACTTTCCAAGAGACCCAGTACTTC. Its protein is CASSLGVRGTFQETQYF.

This chain connects TRBV7-2 to TRBJ1-5; D unresolved. Trimming left V 2 bases short and J 2 bases short, with 13 bases between. CDR3 length equals 16 residues. Germline CDR1 SGHTA, CDR2 FQGNSA. CDR3 amino acids: CASSLSGTGGNQPQHF. The CDR3 nucleotides are TGTGCCAGCAGCTTATCAGGCACCGGGGGCAATCAGCCCCAGCATTTT.

V usage is TRBV7-3 and J usage is TRBJ1-1; D perhaps matches TRBD1 (6 bases). With 5 bases removed from V and 1 base from J, the gap between germline ends came to 11 bases. Per the germline V gene, CDR1 is SGHTA and CDR2 is FQGTGA. CDR3 length: 14 residues. The CDR3: CASSLLGANTEAFF. Written as DNA, the CDR3 is TGTGCCAGCAGCCTCTTGGGGGCGAACACTGAAGCTTTCTTT. Using reference TRBV7-3 and TRBJ1-1 for the parts outside the CDR3, the full variable domain is GAGVSQTPSNKVTEKGKYVELRCDPISGHTALYWYRQSLGQGPEFLIYFQGTGAADDSGLPNDRFFAVRPEGSVSTLKIQRTERGDSAVYLCASSLLGANTEAFFGQGTRLTVV.

The rearrangement uses TRBV5-4 and TRBJ2-4, with D perhaps TRBD1 (6 bases). Per the germline V gene, CDR1 is SGHNT and CDR2 is YYREEE (reference sequence). The V end lost 4 bases, the J end lost 3 bases, and 14 bases lay between the germline ends. This CDR3 has 15 residues. Here the CDR3 DNA reads TGTGCCAGCAGCCCAGGGGATTTGGGCAAAAACATTCAGTACTTC. It specifies CASSPGDLGKNIQYF.